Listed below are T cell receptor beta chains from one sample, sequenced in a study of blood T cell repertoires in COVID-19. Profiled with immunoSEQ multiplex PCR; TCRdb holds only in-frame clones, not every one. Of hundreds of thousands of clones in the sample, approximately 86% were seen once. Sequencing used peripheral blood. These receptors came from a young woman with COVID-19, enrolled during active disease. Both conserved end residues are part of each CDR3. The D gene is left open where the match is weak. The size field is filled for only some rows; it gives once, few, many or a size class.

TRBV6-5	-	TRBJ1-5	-	TGTGCCAGCAGTCCTCAAATCCGGCAGCCCCAGCATTTT	CASSPQIRQPQHF
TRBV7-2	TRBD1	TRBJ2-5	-	TGTGCCAGCCAGGGGGTTAGAGAGACCCAGTACTTC	CASQGVRETQYF
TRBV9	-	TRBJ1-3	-	TGTGCCAGCAGCGTAAGGGGCACCGGAAACACCATATATTTT	CASSVRGTGNTIYF
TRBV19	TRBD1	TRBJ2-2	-	TGTGCCAGTAGTGACAGGGGGCGCACCGGGGAGCTGTTTTTT	CASSDRGRTGELFF
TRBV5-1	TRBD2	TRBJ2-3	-	TGCGCCAGCAGCCTTAGCGGGGACCCCACAGATACGCAGTATTTT	CASSLSGDPTDTQYF
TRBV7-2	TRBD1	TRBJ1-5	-	TGTGCCAGCAGCCGGGACAGGGGGACGAGTCAGCCCCAGCATTTT	CASSRDRGTSQPQHF
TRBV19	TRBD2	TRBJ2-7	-	TGTGCCAGTAGTATTGAGGTCGGGCTAGCGGGAGTCGGCGAGCAGTACTTC	CASSIEVGLAGVGEQYF
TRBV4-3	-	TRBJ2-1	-	TGCGCCAGCAGCCAAGATCCTTCGTATGGCAAGTCCTACAATGAGCAGTTCTTC	CASSQDPSYGKSYNEQFF
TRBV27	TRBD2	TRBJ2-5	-	TGTGCCAGCAGTAAGGGACTAGCGGGAGCCCCCCGATTGTACTTC	CASSKGLAGAPRLYF
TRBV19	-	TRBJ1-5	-	TGTGCCAGTAGGGACACCGGCAACAATCAGCCCCAGCATTTT	CASRDTGNNQPQHF
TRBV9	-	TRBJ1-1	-	TGTGCCAGCAGCGTGGAAGACAGCATGAACACTGAAGCTTTCTTT	CASSVEDSMNTEAFF
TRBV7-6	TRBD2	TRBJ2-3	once	TGTGCCAGCAGCTTGGGTCGAGCGGGAAAAGATACGCAGTATTTT	CASSLGRAGKDTQYF
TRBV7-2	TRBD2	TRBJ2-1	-	TGTGCCAGCAGCTTAGTTTCGCTAGCGGGGGGGCGACGGTGGTTCTTC	CASSLVSLAGGRRWFF
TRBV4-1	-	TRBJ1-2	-	TGCGCCAGCAGCCAAGATGCGGCTAACTATGGCTACACCTTC	CASSQDAANYGYTF
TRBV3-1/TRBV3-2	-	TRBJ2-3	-	TGTGCCAGCAGCCAAAGCCCTAATACGCAGTATTTT	CASSQSPNTQYF
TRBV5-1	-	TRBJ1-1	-	TGCGCCAGCAGCTGGAACGGCAACCCAGGGGCTGAAGCTTTCTTT	CASSWNGNPGAEAFF
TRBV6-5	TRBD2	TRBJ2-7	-	TGTGCCAGCAGAGGAGGGACTAGCGGAGGCTGGGAGCAGTACTTC	CASRGGTSGGWEQYF
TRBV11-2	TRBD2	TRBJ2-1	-	TGTGCCAGCAGCCCACCGACTAGCGGGGGGGAGCAGTTCTTC	CASSPPTSGGEQFF
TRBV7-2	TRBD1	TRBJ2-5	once	TGTGCGTCCGGGACAGGGTTCCAAGAGACCCAGTACTTC	CASGTGFQETQYF
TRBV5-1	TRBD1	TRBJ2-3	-	TGCGCCAGCAGCCGGGACAGTACGTTCACAGATACGCAGTATTTT	CASSRDSTFTDTQYF
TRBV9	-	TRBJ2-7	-	TGTGCCAGCAGCGTAATGGACAACTACGAGCAGTACTTC	CASSVMDNYEQYF
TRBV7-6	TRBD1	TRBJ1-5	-	TGTGCCAGCAGCTTGGTTCCGGGACAGGGAAGCAATCAGCCCCAGCATTTT	CASSLVPGQGSNQPQHF
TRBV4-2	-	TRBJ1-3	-	TGTGCCAGCAGCCGGGGAGGGTGGGGGAGAGACGCTGGAAACACCATATATTTT	CASSRGGWGRDAGNTIYF
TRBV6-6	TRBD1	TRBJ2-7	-	TGTGCCACCGAATTCCCAGGGGGACAGGGTGGATCCGAGCAGTACTTC	CATEFPGGQGGSEQYF
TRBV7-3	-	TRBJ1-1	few	TGTGCCAGCAGCTTAGAGGGAAGGGAAGCTTTCTTT	CASSLEGREAFF
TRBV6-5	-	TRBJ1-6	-	TGTGCCAGCAGTCGAATTTCAGATAATTCACCCCTCCACTTT	CASSRISDNSPLHF
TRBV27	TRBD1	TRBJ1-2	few	TGTGCCAGCAGGGGACAGGGAAGCCCCAACTATGGCTACACCTTC	CASRGQGSPNYGYTF
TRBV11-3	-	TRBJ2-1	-	TGTGCCAGCAGCCCTGGACAGGGAGGGAACAATGAGCAGTTCTTC	CASSPGQGGNNEQFF
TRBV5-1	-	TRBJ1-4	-	TGCGCCAGCAGCCTTGGACAGCTGAATGAAAAACTGTTTTTT	CASSLGQLNEKLFF
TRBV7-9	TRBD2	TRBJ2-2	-	TGTGCCAGCAGCCCGACTAGCGGGAGAGGGGACACCGGGGAGCTGTTTTTT	CASSPTSGRGDTGELFF
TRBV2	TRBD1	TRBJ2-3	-	TGTGCCAGCGGACGGGACAGGGCGGCAGCAGATACGCAGTATTTT	CASGRDRAAADTQYF
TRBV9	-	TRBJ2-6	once	TGTGCCAGTCGTAAAGACATCTCTGGGGCCAACGTCCTGACTTTC	CASRKDISGANVLTF
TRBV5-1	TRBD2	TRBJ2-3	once	TGCGCCAGCAGCTTGAATGTATTTAGCGGGGGGACGGATACGCAGTATTTT	CASSLNVFSGGTDTQYF
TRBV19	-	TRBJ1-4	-	TGTGCCAGTAGCCCTGGGGGCATGCCTTCGGGCGAAAAACTGTTTTTT	CASSPGGMPSGEKLFF
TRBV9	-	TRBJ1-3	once	TGTGCCAGCAGCCTAACGACAGTTCCGTCCGGAAACACCATATATTTT	CASSLTTVPSGNTIYF
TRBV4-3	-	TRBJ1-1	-	TGCGCCAGCAGCCAACAGTCCGGGGAATACTCTGAAGCTTTCTTT	CASSQQSGEYSEAFF
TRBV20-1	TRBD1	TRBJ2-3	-	TGCGGGACAGGGCTGGATACGCAGTATTTT	CGTGLDTQYF
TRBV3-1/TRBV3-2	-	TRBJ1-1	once	TGTGCCAGCAGCCAAGCGTCCAGCCGGGACAAGAACACTGAAGCTTTCTTT	CASSQASSRDKNTEAFF
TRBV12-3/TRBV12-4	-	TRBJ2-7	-	TGTGCCAGCAGTCCGGGTAATCGAGACGAGCAGTACTTC	CASSPGNRDEQYF
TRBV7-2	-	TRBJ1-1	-	TGTGCCAGCAGCTTAGCGCTGAGGAACACTGAAGCTTTCTTT	CASSLALRNTEAFF
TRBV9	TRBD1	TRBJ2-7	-	TGTGCCAGCAGCGTAGGACAGGGCACCTACGAGCAGTACTTC	CASSVGQGTYEQYF
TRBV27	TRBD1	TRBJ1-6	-	TGTGCCAGCAGCCTCGGGTGGGGACAGGGGTACGGTAATTCACCCCTCCACTTT	CASSLGWGQGYGNSPLHF
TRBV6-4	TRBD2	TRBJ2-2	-	TGTGCCAGCAGTGTCGTTAGCGGGGGCGCGAACACCGGGGAGCTGTTTTTT	CASSVVSGGANTGELFF
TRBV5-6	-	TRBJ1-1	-	TGTGCCAGCAGCTTTCGGGGGTTGAACACTGAAGCTTTCTTT	CASSFRGLNTEAFF
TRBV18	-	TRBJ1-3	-	TGTGCCAGCTCCAAACGTGCTGCGGGTCAATTAGTTGGAAACACCATATATTTT	CASSKRAAGQLVGNTIYF
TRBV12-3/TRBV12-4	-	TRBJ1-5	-	TGTGCCAGCAGTTTAGAAACAGAACAGCCCCAGCATTTT	CASSLETEQPQHF
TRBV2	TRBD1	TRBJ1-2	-	TGTGCCAGCACCCCCCAGGACAGGCATACATTC	CASTPQDRHTF
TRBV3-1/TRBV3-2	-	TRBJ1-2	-	TGTGCCAGCAGCGGACTAGCCCGCAGTGGCTACACCTTC	CASSGLARSGYTF